These 16 T cell receptor beta chains came from one sample sequenced in a study of T cell responses to AZD1222 COVID-19 vaccine. Sequencing used immunoSEQ multiplex PCR; TCRdb keeps in-frame clones, though not all of them. The repertoire holds some 150,000 clones, more than 70% seen once, with around 1.5% in the top ten. The sample was peripheral blood, taken 28 days after the second AZD1222 dose. The receptors originated from an adult who received the AZD1222 COVID-19 vaccine.

This clone was detected a few times. The chain employs TRBV29-1 and TRBJ1-5; possibly TRBD1 for D (6 bases). The V and J ends lost 6 bases and 3 bases respectively, with 15 bases between them. Germline CDR1 and CDR2: SQVTM and ANQGSEA. The CDR3 runs 14 residues. CDR3 DNA: TGCAGCGTAGCACAGGGAGACCTCAATCAGCCCCAGCATTTT. This translates into CSVAQGDLNQPQHF.

This chain links TRBV15 with TRBJ2-3; 11 bases fit TRBD1. Germline CDR1 LNHNV, CDR2 YYDKDF (reference sequence). There are 18 residues in the CDR3. The V gene end was trimmed by 0 bases and the J gene end by 0 bases; junction bases not matched to a gene: 5. CDR3 residues: CATSRDWGQGVSTDTQYF. The CDR3 coding sequence is TGTGCCACCAGCAGAGATTGGGGACAGGGGGTAAGCACAGATACGCAGTATTTT.

This clone showed up just once. V usage is TRBV19 and J usage is TRBJ2-7, with D possibly matching TRBD1 (6 bases). Per the germline V gene, CDR1 is LNHDA and CDR2 is SQIVND (reference sequence). Trimming stripped 3 bases from V and 3 bases from J, with 12 bases between. This CDR3 comprises 14 residues. CDR3 sequence (DNA): TGTGCCAGTAGTATCGCCCTAGGGGGCTACGAGCAGTACTTC. It translates to CASSIALGGYEQYF.

This chain uses TRBV11-3 with TRBJ2-1; D assignment may be TRBD1 or TRBD2 (5 bases each). Germline V gene data show CDR1 as SGHNT and CDR2 as YENEEA. Trimming stripped 0 bases from V and 0 bases from J, with 27 bases between. The CDR3 runs 22 residues. The CDR3 sequence is CASSLDFMRAGSRRGSYNEQFF. The DNA of the CDR3 is TGTGCCAGCAGCTTAGATTTTATGCGGGCAGGGTCTCGTCGGGGCTCCTACAATGAGCAGTTCTTC.

J is TRBJ2-2 and V is TRBV24-1; 10 bases match TRBD2. The germline V gene has CDR1 KGHDR and CDR2 SFDVKD. The ends lost 5 bases at V and 5 bases at J; junction bases unmatched: 10. The CDR3 is 17 residues long. CDR3 sequence: CATSARSGLAATGELFF. In DNA, the CDR3 is TGTGCCACCAGTGCCCGTTCAGGACTAGCGGCAACCGGGGAGCTGTTTTTT.

The genes are TRBV19 and TRBJ1-6; perhaps TRBD1 as D (5 bases). The V end was cut by 5 bases, the J end by 6 bases, with 11 bases between. The CDR3 length is 14 residues. Germline V gene data show CDR1 as LNHDA and CDR2 as SQIVND (reference sequence). The DNA for the CDR3 is TGTGCCAGTAGTGAGGGGTCAATTAATTCACCCCTCCACTTT. It translates to CASSEGSINSPLHF.

V is TRBV14 and J is TRBJ2-7, with D tentatively TRBD1 (6 bases). This CDR3 contains 17 residues. From germline, CDR1 is SGHDN and CDR2 FVKESK. Trimming shortened V by 2 bases and J by 1 base, and 18 bases separated the two germline ends. CDR3 residues: CASSQFLGDRRSYEQYF. The DNA for the CDR3 is TGTGCCAGCAGCCAATTTCTGGGAGACAGGAGATCCTACGAGCAGTACTTC.

This chain joins TRBV21-1 and TRBJ1-5; the D call of TRBD1 is as the table states it, not checked on the DNA. TRBV21-1 is deemed a pseudogene. The CDR3 runs to 16 residues. The CDR3 DNA is TGTGCCAGCAGCAAAGTGGCCCTAACAGGCAATCAGCCCCAGCATTTT. It encodes CASSKVALTGNQPQHF.

The chain recombines TRBV4-1 with TRBJ1-4; 11 bases line up with TRBD1. The CDR3 has 16 amino acids. The V gene end was trimmed by 5 bases and the J gene end by 4 bases; junction bases not matched to a gene: 6. Germline-derived CDR1 and CDR2 are MGHRA and YSYEKL. The CDR3 DNA is TGCGCCAGCAGCTCTCGGACAGGGGGCTTTAATGAAAAACTGTTTTTT. Its protein is CASSSRTGGFNEKLFF.

This chain links TRBV27 with TRBJ1-4; D unresolved. Germline CDR1 is MNHEY and CDR2 is SMNVEV (reference sequence). The V end lost 5 bases, the J end lost 4 bases, and 8 bases lay between the germline ends. The CDR3 sequence is 13 residues long. The CDR3 DNA is TGTGCCAGCAGTACGGGTATTAATGAAAAACTGTTTTTT. It translates to CASSTGINEKLFF. The complete variable domain, with remaining parts taken from reference TRBV27 and TRBJ1-4, reads EAQVTQNPRYLITVTGKKLTVTCSQNMNHEYMSWYRQDPGLGLRQIYYSMNVEVTDKGDVPEGYKVSRKEKRNFPLILESPSPNQTSLYFCASSTGINEKLFFGSGTQLSVL.

The chain recombines TRBV19 with TRBJ1-4; D not certain. V lost 6 bases to trimming and J lost 7 bases, with 15 bases between them. Germline loops: CDR1 LNHDA, CDR2 SQIVND (reference sequence). The CDR3 totals 14 residues. CDR3 loop: CASRKAGFIEKLFF. The CDR3 bases are TGTGCCAGTAGGAAGGCGGGGTTTATTGAAAAACTGTTTTTT.

This clone appeared once. The chain combines TRBV2 with TRBJ1-2; 7 bases map to TRBD1. The V and J ends lost 8 bases and 2 bases, in that order; junction bases with no gene match: 8. The CDR3 is 14 residues long. CDR1 is SNHLY and CDR2 is FYNNEI in the germline V gene. CDR3 loop: CASGPTGKNYGYTF. CDR3 DNA: TGTGCCAGCGGCCCGACAGGGAAGAACTATGGCTACACCTTC.

The chain uses TRBV6-2 or TRBV6-3 and TRBJ1-2; no clear D. The V gene's germline CDR1 is MNHEY and CDR2 SVGEGT. The CDR3 spans 14 residues. Trimming took 2 bases from V and 6 from J, leaving 13 bases between them. CDR3 nucleotides: TGTGCCAGCAGTTACGTCGGACGGTCAAATGGCTACACCTTC. Its protein product is CASSYVGRSNGYTF.

Of note for this clone: The junction does not match germline at one end; this may be a read error. The J gene is TRBJ2-3, the V gene TRBV5-4; TRBD2 matches at 7 bases. The CDR3 loop spans 17 amino acids. Germline V lookup: CDR1 SGHNT, CDR2 YYREEE (reference sequence). DNA of the CDR3: TGTGCCAGCAGCCCGCGGTTAGGCGGGAGCAACACAGATATGCAGTATTTT. Residues: CASSPRLGGSNTDMQYF.

This clone occurred once. The V and J genes are TRBV5-8 and TRBJ1-5; D might be TRBD1 (6 bases). V lost 7 bases and J 6 bases, leaving 23 bases between the germline ends. The CDR3 is 16 amino acids. Germline values: CDR1 SGHTS, CDR2 YDEGEE. CDR3 nucleotide sequence: TGTGCCAGCCGCCCTTGGGGCACAGGGCAGGGTCAGCCCCAGCATTTT. It encodes CASRPWGTGQGQPQHF. The variable domain in full, with the rest retrieved from reference TRBV5-8 and TRBJ1-5, is EAGVTQSPTHLIKTRGQQATLRCSPISGHTSVYWYQQALGLGLQFLLWYDEGEERNRGNFPPRFSGRQFPNYSSELNVNALELEDSALYLCASRPWGTGQGQPQHFGDGTRLSIL.

The chain combines TRBV11-2 with TRBJ2-1, with D maybe TRBD2 (6 bases). From germline, CDR1 is SGHAT and CDR2 FQNNGV. Trimming cost V 4 bases and J 3 bases, with 16 bases left between them. CDR3 length: 16 residues. Here the CDR3 reads CASSSTSLAVYNEQFF. DNA for the CDR3: TGTGCCAGCAGCTCCACTTCACTAGCCGTCTACAATGAGCAGTTCTTC. The entire variable domain, with the rest obtained from reference TRBV11-2 and TRBJ2-1, is as follows: EAGVAQSPRYKIIEKRQSVAFWCNPISGHATLYWYQQILGQGPKLLIQFQNNGVVDDSQLPKDRFSAERLKGVDSTLKIQPAKLEDSAVYLCASSSTSLAVYNEQFFGPGTRLTVL.